This T cell receptor (beta chain) was identified in a study of blood T cell repertoires in COVID-19. Study information: Italy, Spain and the United States were the sources of the convalescent and acute COVID-19 samples. PBMCs, B-cell-depleted T cells, or T cells were the source of the cDNA or gDNA that made up the material.

Seattle cases were enrolled at active infection and followed longitudinally. Under the authors' procedure: Estimates of nucleated cell counts were drawn from the amplification of reference gene primers. This table comes from immunoSEQ multiplex PCR, and its TCRdb copy is limited to in-frame clones, with some not included. V, J and clone size are taken as reported in that table, and D and trimming were inferred from the DNA itself. The data contain approximately 330,000 clones, approximately 86% of them singletons. This CDR3 spans 13 amino acids. Trimming removed 7 bases from V and 4 bases from J, with 10 bases in between. In germline, CDR1 is KGHDR, CDR2 SFDVKD.

The chain couples TRBV24-1 to TRBJ1-3; D possibly corresponds to TRBD1 (6 bases). Sequenced: peripheral blood. The TCR comes from a man under 40 with COVID-19, enrolled during active disease. CDR3 sequence reads: CATRDSLGNTIYF. The CDR3 DNA is TGTGCCACCAGGGACAGTTTAGGAAACACCATATATTTT.